The rows below give T cell receptor beta chains drawn from one sample of a study of early T cells in non-severe SARS-CoV-2 infection. TCRdb reprocessed the 5' RACE reads via MiXCR and lists one record per CDR3 protein. The data show about 64,000 distinct CDR3 sequences, with more than 15% seen just once and about 8.2% held by the top ten. The sample consisted of whole blood, taken at baseline. The receptors here all came from an adult who was a healthcare worker with PCR-confirmed SARS-CoV-2 infection or an uninfected control (not recorded which). Each CDR3 is given with its conserved first and last residue. Each record gives: J gene, V gene, clone size, D gene, CDR3 protein, CDR3 DNA. A D gene is named only where the DNA matches it firmly. Some rows have no size entry. The others give once, few or many, or a class for an expanded clone.

>TRBJ2-6|TRBV12-3/TRBV12-4|-|-
CASSAPGRRSGANVLTF
TGTGCCAGCAGTGCCCCGGGACGTCGCTCTGGGGCCAACGTCCTGACTTTC
>TRBJ2-2|TRBV25-1|-|-
CASSAQQGSGELFF
TGTGCCAGCAGTGCCCAACAGGGTTCCGGGGAGCTGTTTTTT
>TRBJ2-7|TRBV6-6|-|-
CASSPQQGPYEQYF
TGTGCCAGCAGTCCCCAACAGGGTCCCTACGAGCAGTACTTC
>TRBJ1-3|TRBV2|-|-
CASGSSGNTIYF
TGTGCCAGCGGGAGCTCTGGAAACACCATATATTTT
>TRBJ2-1|TRBV2|-|-
CASSEQNEQFF
TGTGCCAGCAGTGAACAGAATGAGCAGTTCTTC
>TRBJ2-1|TRBV25-1|-|-
CASSGASGHPYNEQFF
TGTGCCAGCAGTGGGGCGTCAGGGCACCCCTACAATGAGCAGTTCTTC
>TRBJ1-2|TRBV25-1|-|-
CASRETKIPKWYGYTF
TGTGCCAGCAGGGAGACGAAGATTCCGAAGTGGTATGGCTACACCTTC
>TRBJ1-1|TRBV7-9|-|-
CASSRSGPEAFF
TGTGCCAGCAGCCGGTCGGGCCCTGAAGCTTTCTTT
>TRBJ1-5|TRBV4-1|-|-
CASSQTEFSNQPQHF
TGCGCCAGCAGCCAAACAGAATTTAGCAATCAGCCCCAGCATTTT
>TRBJ2-2|TRBV7-9|few|-
CASSLIAGTGELFF
TGTGCCAGCAGCTTAATTGCGGGAACCGGGGAGCTGTTTTTT
>TRBJ2-3|TRBV7-2|few|-
CASSLLAGRTDTQYF
TGTGCCAGCAGCTTACTGGCGGGGCGCACAGATACGCAGTATTTT
>TRBJ2-7|TRBV6-5|few|TRBD1
CASGRGQKTHEQYF
TGTGCCAGCGGTCGGGGACAGAAGACCCACGAGCAGTACTTC
>TRBJ2-7|TRBV4-2|-|TRBD1
CASSQETGTGIYERYF
TGTGCCAGCAGCCAAGAAACCGGGACAGGGATCTACGAGCGGTACTTC
>TRBJ1-1|TRBV6-6|many|-
CASSPDSRGGTEAFF
TGTGCCAGCAGTCCCGATTCCAGGGGAGGTACTGAAGCTTTCTTT
>TRBJ2-7|TRBV7-2|-|TRBD2
CASSLQPSGRNEQYF
TGTGCCAGCAGCTTACAGCCTAGCGGGAGAAACGAGCAGTACTTC
>TRBJ1-4|TRBV18|few|-
CASSPDRSEKLFF
TGTGCCAGCTCACCAGACAGGTCTGAAAAACTGTTTTTT
>TRBJ2-7|TRBV5-6|few|-
CASSLEGGLYEQYF
TGTGCCAGCAGCTTGGAGGGGGGTTTGTACGAGCAGTACTTC
>TRBJ1-2|TRBV6-1|-|-
CASSELDRIANYGYTF
TGTGCCAGCAGTGAACTAGACAGGATTGCTAACTATGGCTACACCTTC
>TRBJ2-7|TRBV4-2|once|TRBD2
CASGDSGGSYEQYF
TGTGCCAGCGGTGACAGCGGGGGCTCGTACGAGCAGTACTTC
>TRBJ2-3|TRBV29-1|-|TRBD2
CSVEGPSGGRTDTQYF
TGCAGCGTTGAAGGCCCTAGCGGGGGACGCACAGATACGCAGTATTTT
>TRBJ2-7|TRBV12-3/TRBV12-4|-|-
CASSFVVGYEQYF
TGTGCCAGCAGTTTTGTGGTTGGATACGAGCAGTACTTC
>TRBJ2-5|TRBV5-1|-|-
CASSLGGLETQYF
TGCGCCAGCAGCTTGGGGGGGTTAGAGACCCAGTACTTC
>TRBJ2-3|TRBV2|many|TRBD1
CASSRQGSTDTQYF
TGTGCCAGCAGTCGACAGGGGTCCACAGATACGCAGTATTTT
>TRBJ2-5|TRBV11-2|few|TRBD2
CASSTRTSGGAGTQYF
TGTGCCAGCAGCACCCGGACTAGCGGGGGGGCCGGGACCCAGTACTTC
>TRBJ1-1|TRBV6-5|-|TRBD1
CASSLSGQANTEAFF
TGTGCCAGCAGTCTATCGGGACAGGCGAACACTGAAGCTTTCTTT
>TRBJ2-1|TRBV9|-|TRBD2
CASSAGLAVPYNEQFF
TGTGCCAGCAGCGCCGGACTAGCGGTACCCTACAATGAGCAGTTCTTC
>TRBJ1-5|TRBV6-2/TRBV6-3|many|-
CASSYSGQSNQPQHF
TGTGCCAGCAGTTACTCGGGTCAGTCGAATCAGCCCCAGCATTTT
>TRBJ1-5|TRBV19|many|TRBD1
CASSTKTGAQPQHF
TGTGCCAGTAGTACCAAGACAGGGGCTCAGCCCCAGCATTTT
>TRBJ1-2|TRBV7-9|few|-
CASRVRDGYTF
TGTGCCAGCAGAGTAAGGGATGGCTACACCTTC
>TRBJ1-4|TRBV27|-|-
CASSSATWEKLFF
TGTGCCAGCAGTTCGGCCACGTGGGAAAAACTGTTTTTT
>TRBJ2-4|TRBV18|-|TRBD1
CASSPGTDLSRLYF
TGTGCCAGCTCACCTGGGACAGACCTTTCACGGTTGTACTTC
>TRBJ1-1|TRBV5-1|-|-
CASSLGQMNTEAFF
TGCGCCAGCAGCTTGGGACAAATGAACACTGAAGCTTTCTTT
>TRBJ2-2|TRBV4-1|-|-
CASSQDRVAGELFF
TGCGCCAGCAGCCAAGACAGGGTGGCCGGGGAGCTGTTTTTT
>TRBJ2-3|TRBV20-1|few|TRBD2
CSAPLAGGPADTQYF
TGCAGTGCGCCCCTAGCGGGAGGGCCGGCAGATACGCAGTATTTT
>TRBJ1-5|TRBV11-2|-|-
CASSQFREGDEDQPQHF
TGTGCCAGCAGCCAATTCCGAGAAGGGGATGAGGATCAGCCCCAGCATTTT
>TRBJ1-2|TRBV10-3|few|-
CAISEGSRRGYTF
TGTGCCATCAGTGAAGGCAGTAGAAGGGGTTACACCTTC
>TRBJ2-5|TRBV20-1|-|TRBD2
CSAEGLGETQYF
TGCAGTGCTGAGGGACTAGGGGAGACCCAGTACTTC
>TRBJ2-3|TRBV6-1|-|-
CASSGQSADTQYF
TGTGCCAGCAGCGGACAGTCGGCAGATACGCAGTATTTT
>TRBJ2-5|TRBV12-3/TRBV12-4|many|TRBD1
CASRGQGTETQYF
TGTGCCAGCAGAGGACAGGGTACAGAGACCCAGTACTTC
>TRBJ1-1|TRBV4-3|few|-
CASSQDRTNTEAFF
TGCGCCAGCAGCCAAGACAGGACTAACACTGAAGCTTTCTTT
>TRBJ1-1|TRBV29-1|few|-
CSVFLRAAEAFF
TGCAGCGTATTTCTAAGGGCCGCTGAAGCTTTCTTT
>TRBJ1-5|TRBV12-3/TRBV12-4|-|-
CASSKGTYSNQPQHF
TGTGCCAGCAGTAAGGGAACGTATAGCAATCAGCCCCAGCATTTT
>TRBJ1-5|TRBV3-1|-|-
CASSQMRNQPQHF
TGTGCCAGCAGCCAGATGAGGAATCAGCCCCAGCATTTT
>TRBJ2-7|TRBV6-5|-|TRBD2
CASSSGAAREQYF
TGTGCCAGCAGTAGCGGGGCAGCGCGGGAGCAGTACTTC
>TRBJ1-1|TRBV11-2|-|-
CASSLKWVNTEAFF
TGTGCCAGCAGCTTAAAATGGGTTAACACTGAAGCTTTCTTT
>TRBJ2-7|TRBV12-3/TRBV12-4|few|TRBD2
CASSRRTSGHSYEQYF
TGTGCCAGCAGCCGCAGGACTAGCGGCCACTCCTACGAGCAGTACTTC
>TRBJ2-2|TRBV19|-|TRBD1
CASSPKGQGANTGELFF
TGTGCCAGTAGTCCTAAAGGACAGGGGGCCAACACCGGGGAGCTGTTTTTT
>TRBJ2-2|TRBV12-3/TRBV12-4|-|-
CASSRGAANTGELFF
TGTGCCAGCAGCCGAGGGGCCGCGAACACCGGGGAGCTGTTTTTT
>TRBJ2-3|TRBV9|few|TRBD2
CASSVDWYSGVTDTQYF
TGTGCCAGCAGCGTAGATTGGTACAGCGGGGTCACAGATACGCAGTATTTT
>TRBJ2-7|TRBV10-1|-|-
CASSESQKTYEQYF
TGCGCCAGCAGTGAGTCTCAGAAAACCTACGAGCAGTACTTC